These 30 T cell receptor beta chains were all obtained from the same sample, sequenced in a study of memory CD4+ T cells and cytomegalovirus serostatus. Single viable CD3+CD4+CD8-CD45RO+ cells were sorted as the memory CD4+ T cells. TCRdb keeps only in-frame clones here, not all; method: immunoSEQ multiplex PCR. The table has under 80,000 clones, 82% seen once. Sequenced material: memory CD4+ T cells from blood. These receptor sequences come from an adult in good health and CMV-seronegative.

CDR3 residues: CASSPAWQGINYGYTF. The CDR3 coding sequence is TGTGCCAGTAGCCCCGCTTGGCAGGGGATCAACTATGGCTACACCTTC. This chain uses TRBV19 with TRBJ1-2; the D gene is possibly TRBD1 (6 bases). The germline gives CDR1 LNHDA, CDR2 SQIVND (reference sequence). The CDR3 has 16 amino acids. Trimming shortened V by 6 bases and J by 2 bases, and 19 bases separated the two germline ends. The whole variable domain, remainder taken from reference TRBV19 and TRBJ1-2, is DGGITQSPKYLFRKEGQNVTLSCEQNLNHDAMYWYRQDPGQGLRLIYYSQIVNDFQKGDIAEGYSVSREKKESFPLTVTSAQKNPTAFYLCASSPAWQGINYGYTFGSGTRLTVV.

The chain recombines TRBV28 with TRBJ2-1; D not certain. Trimming cost V 6 bases and J 5 bases, with 11 bases left between them. Germline CDR1 reads MDHEN; CDR2 reads SYDVKM. This CDR3 has 13 residues. The CDR3 spells CASSTTENNEQFF. Here the CDR3 DNA reads TGTGCCAGCAGCACGACGGAAAACAATGAGCAGTTCTTC.

This chain connects TRBV18 to TRBJ1-3, with D perhaps TRBD1 (6 bases). CDR1 is KGHSH and CDR2 is LQKENI in the germline V gene. CDR3 size: 17 residues. The V and J ends lost 1 base and 2 bases respectively, with 15 bases between them. The CDR3 region is CASSPRVTGMTGNTIYF. Here the CDR3 DNA reads TGTGCCAGCTCACCACGAGTTACAGGGATGACTGGAAACACCATATATTTT.

The gene calls are TRBV7-6 and TRBJ1-1; 7 positions agree with TRBD1. Trimming removed 0 bases from V and 0 bases from J; junction bases left unmatched: 13. The CDR3 runs 19 residues. CDR1 is SGHVS, CDR2 FNYEAQ, per germline. The CDR3 sequence: CASSLATRTGSQLNTEAFF. CDR3 in DNA: TGTGCCAGCAGCTTAGCGACACGGACAGGATCACAGTTGAACACTGAAGCTTTCTTT.

The CDR3 nucleotides are TGTGCCAGCAGCCGAAACAACCTAGCCAAAAACATTCAGTACTTC. It translates to CASSRNNLAKNIQYF. The chain has TRBV14 and TRBJ2-4, with D uncertain. The CDR3 extends over 15 amino acids. Germline CDR1 SGHDN, CDR2 FVKESK. Trimming took 4 bases from V and 0 from J, leaving 10 bases between them.

The V and J genes are TRBV10-3 and TRBJ1-1; D uncertain. The CDR3 is 13 residues long. The V end was cut by 10 bases, the J end by 1 base, with 13 bases between. The germline V gene encodes CDR1 ENHRY and CDR2 SYGVKD. The CDR3 nucleotides are TGTGCCACGATAGGACGGCCGAACACTGAAGCTTTCTTT. Translated: CATIGRPNTEAFF.

The rearrangement links TRBV13 to TRBJ2-6; TRBD2 matches 13 bases. The CDR3 has 19 residues. From germline, CDR1 is PRHDT and CDR2 FYEKMQ (reference sequence). V lost 7 bases, J lost 1 base, and 10 bases stayed unmatched. CDR3: CASKGTSGVPASGANVLTF. The CDR3 DNA reads as TGTGCCAGCAAGGGGACTAGCGGGGTTCCCGCTTCTGGGGCCAACGTCCTGACTTTC.

The chain has TRBV7-2 and TRBJ2-7; 8 bases are a match to TRBD1. This CDR3 region has 13 residues. CDR1 and CDR2 from the germline V gene are SGHTA and FQGNSA. V lost 2 bases, J lost 5 bases, and 2 bases stayed unmatched. Written as DNA, the CDR3 is TGTGCCAGCAGCTTACAGGGGGCGGACGAGCAGTACTTC. This gives the protein CASSLQGADEQYF.

This clone was counted a single time. CDR3 DNA sequence: TGCGCCAGCAGTGAGTCGACAGCCGGAGGTTCACCCCTCCACTTT. Translation: CASSESTAGGSPLHF. The chain joins TRBV10-1 to TRBJ1-6; D perhaps matches TRBD1 (5 bases). Trimming left V 0 bases short and J 9 bases short, with 12 bases between. Germline V lookup: CDR1 WNHNN, CDR2 SYGVQD (reference sequence). The CDR3 covers 15 residues.

The gene calls are TRBV18 and TRBJ2-2, with unresolved D. Germline V lookup: CDR1 KGHSH, CDR2 LQKENI. The CDR3 is 13 amino acids. V lost 0 bases and J 3 bases, leaving 2 bases between the germline ends. The CDR3 DNA sequence: TGTGCCAGCTCACCACCGGACACCGGGGAGCTGTTTTTT. This translates into CASSPPDTGELFF.

V usage is TRBV7-3 and J usage is TRBJ2-7, with TRBD2 matching 7 bases. Germline CDR1 and CDR2: SGHTA and FQGTGA. V lost 3 bases to trimming and J lost 0 bases; unmatched junction nucleotides: 11. The CDR3 runs to 17 residues. The DNA for the CDR3 is TGTGCCAGCAGCTTTAGGACTAGGGCAAGGGGCTCCTACGAGCAGTACTTC. Residues: CASSFRTRARGSYEQYF.

This sequence joins TRBV28 and TRBJ2-7, with 9 bases matching TRBD1. The CDR3 sequence is 15 residues long. With 8 bases clipped from V and 2 bases from J, the junction kept 10 bases outside the gene matches. CDR1 is MDHEN and CDR2 is SYDVKM in the germline V gene. The CDR3 region is CASLEQGAPPYEQYF. The DNA of the CDR3 is TGTGCCAGCCTTGAACAGGGGGCGCCTCCCTACGAGCAGTACTTC. Based on the CDR3 plus reference TRBV28 and TRBJ2-7, the full variable domain is DVKVTQSSRYLVKRTGEKVFLECVQDMDHENMFWYRQDPGLGLRLIYFSYDVKMKEKGDIPEGYSVSREKKERFSLILESASTNQTSMYLCASLEQGAPPYEQYFGPGTRLTVT.

This chain links TRBV9 with TRBJ2-1; TRBD2 is a possible D gene (5 bases). Trimming took off 4 bases at V and 6 bases at J, with 17 bases between the two ends. The CDR3 spans 15 residues. Germline V gene sequence: CDR1 SGDLS, CDR2 YYNGEE. CDR3 nucleotide sequence: TGTGCCAGCAGCCCCGTCGAGGGCCATGGCAATGAGCAGTTCTTC. Protein sequence: CASSPVEGHGNEQFF.

CDR3 sequence (DNA): TGTGCCAGCAGTTATTCCTTTCCCCCCAACTATGGCTACACCTTC. This codes for CASSYSFPPNYGYTF. The chain links TRBV6-5 to TRBJ1-2; D gene ambiguous. V was cut by 3 bases and J by 2 bases, with 13 bases left in between. Looked up from germline, CDR1 is MNHEY and CDR2 is SVGAGI. The CDR3 runs 15 residues.

A few counts support this clone. V gene TRBV5-1 combines with J gene TRBJ2-7; 8 nucleotides agree with TRBD1. V gave up 4 bases and J gave up 2 bases; unmatched junction bases: 5. Per the germline V gene, CDR1 is SGHRS and CDR2 is YFSETQ. The CDR3 sequence is 14 residues long. Here the CDR3 reads CASSQLTGAYEQYF. The CDR3 nucleotides read TGCGCCAGCAGCCAGCTGACAGGGGCCTACGAGCAGTACTTC.

Here the CDR3 DNA reads TGTGCCAGCAGTGCAGGACAGGGTTTTGGATATGGCTACACCTTC. It translates to CASSAGQGFGYGYTF. The chain carries TRBV25-1 and TRBJ1-2, with 8 bases lining up with TRBD1. V dropped 4 bases and J dropped 5; count of bases not matched to a gene: 9. The CDR3 runs to 15 residues. Germline CDR1 is MGHDK and CDR2 is SYGVNS.

The V and J genes are TRBV10-1 and TRBJ1-1; D gene uncertain. This CDR3 has 12 amino acids. V lost 3 bases to trimming and J lost 4 bases, with 6 bases between them. CDR1 and CDR2 (germline): WNHNN, SYGVQD (reference sequence). The CDR3 DNA reads as TGCGCCAGCAGTGAACGTGGCACTGAAGCTTTCTTT. It specifies CASSERGTEAFF.

The CDR3 region is CASSFSAGSRYEQYF. The CDR3, as DNA: TGTGCCAGCAGTTTTTCGGCTGGTTCGAGGTACGAGCAGTACTTC. V gene TRBV27 combines with J gene TRBJ2-7; no reliable D call. Trimming stripped 3 bases from V and 4 bases from J, with 16 bases between. CDR1 is MNHEY and CDR2 is SMNVEV in the germline V gene (reference sequence). The CDR3 contains 15 residues.

Written as DNA, the CDR3 is TGTGCCAGTACCCCTCGGGTCAGGGGGATAGATCAGCCCCAGCATTTT. Residues: CASTPRVRGIDQPQHF. V gene TRBV19 combines with J gene TRBJ1-5, with 7 bases identical to TRBD1. The CDR3 totals 16 residues. CDR1 and CDR2 from the germline V gene are LNHDA and SQIVND (reference sequence). The ends lost 7 bases at V and 5 bases at J; junction bases unmatched: 14.

V is TRBV28 and J is TRBJ1-2, with 8 bases that match TRBD1. This CDR3 spans 16 amino acids. Trimming took 5 bases from V and 2 from J; bases not matched to a gene: 10. The germline V gene has CDR1 MDHEN and CDR2 SYDVKM. The CDR3 DNA follows: TGTGCCAGCAGTAGGCCCGGGACAGGTGAAAACTATGGCTACACCTTC. This gives the protein CASSRPGTGENYGYTF.

The chain links TRBV10-2 to TRBJ2-5; D possibly corresponds to TRBD1 (6 bases). Germline values: CDR1 WSHSY, CDR2 SAAADI. This CDR3 is 14 amino acids long. V was clipped by 2 bases and J by 4 bases, with 11 bases between them. CDR3 bases: TGCGCCAGCAGTGAGGGGGGCAGGGGAGAGACCCAGTACTTC. It yields the protein CASSEGGRGETQYF.

The rearrangement links TRBV6-5 to TRBJ1-1, with a tentative D call TRBD1 (6 bases). The V gene lost 5 bases and the J gene lost 6 bases, with 13 bases spanning the gap. The CDR3 runs 13 residues. CDR1 and CDR2 (germline): MNHEY, SVGAGI. CDR3 in amino acids: CASSAIQGPEAFF. CDR3 nucleotides: TGTGCCAGCAGTGCGATACAGGGTCCTGAAGCTTTCTTT.

The chain combines TRBV7-3 with TRBJ1-3; D remains ambiguous. The V end was cut by 9 bases, the J end by 3 bases, with 12 bases between. Looked up from germline, CDR1 is SGHTA and CDR2 is FQGTGA. CDR3 length equals 13 residues. The CDR3 loop is CASSINDGNTIYF. The CDR3 DNA sequence: TGTGCCAGTTCGATAAATGATGGAAACACCATATATTTT.

The V gene is TRBV6-1, the J gene TRBJ1-2; no definite D call. The V end was cut by 3 bases, the J end by 3 bases, with 11 bases between. The CDR3 is 14 residues long. Per germline, CDR1 MNHNS and CDR2 SASEGT. CDR3 DNA: TGTGCCAGCAGTGATTCCGAAGTCTACTATGGCTACACCTTC. Amino acids: CASSDSEVYYGYTF.

The J gene is TRBJ2-1, the V gene TRBV4-2; D is unresolved. The V end lost 2 bases, the J end lost 3 bases, and 5 bases lay between the germline ends. This CDR3 comprises 13 residues. In germline, CDR1 is LGHNA, CDR2 YNFKEQ. DNA for the CDR3: TGTGCCAGCAGCCAACCTGACTACAATGAGCAGTTCTTC. Translation: CASSQPDYNEQFF.

The V call is TRBV5-6, the J call TRBJ1-3; 8 bases align to TRBD1. Trimming took 4 bases from V and 3 from J; bases not matched to a gene: 9. Germline V CDR1 and CDR2: SGHDT, YYEEEE. The CDR3 consists of 16 residues. This CDR3 reads CASSLRTGWFGNTIYF. CDR3 nucleotides: TGTGCCAGCAGCCTTCGGACAGGGTGGTTTGGAAACACCATATATTTT.

This chain connects TRBV6-5 to TRBJ1-1; D not resolved. Trimming pared 0 bases from V and 2 bases from J, leaving 13 bases between. The CDR3 has 16 amino acids. Germline lookup yields CDR1 MNHEY and CDR2 SVGAGI. The CDR3 DNA sequence: TGTGCCAGCAGTTACTCGTCTGGGAAGGGCAACACTGAAGCTTTCTTT. Encoded protein: CASSYSSGKGNTEAFF.

The table lists this clone with a count of one. The chain couples TRBV6-1 to TRBJ1-2; TRBD1 matches at 11 bases. Trimming at V came to 6 bases and at J to 8 bases, leaving 5 bases not matched to a gene. CDR3 length equals 13 residues. From germline, CDR1 is MNHNS and CDR2 SASEGT. This CDR3 reads CASRGTGGSGYTF. In DNA form, the CDR3 reads TGTGCCAGCAGGGGGACAGGGGGTTCGGGCTACACCTTC.

CDR3 sequence: CASSRTSGRTSYEQYF. The CDR3 nucleotides are TGTGCCAGCAGTCGGACTAGCGGGAGGACCTCCTACGAGCAGTACTTC. The V gene is TRBV2, the J gene TRBJ2-7, with 14 bases aligning to TRBD2. V lost 5 bases and J lost 0; bases outside the gene matches: 3. The CDR3 extends over 16 amino acids. Germline-derived CDR1 and CDR2 are SNHLY and FYNNEI. The whole variable domain, remainder taken from reference TRBV2 and TRBJ2-7, is EPEVTQTPSHQVTQMGQEVILRCVPISNHLYFYWYRQILGQKVEFLVSFYNNEISEKSEIFDDQFSVERPDGSNFTLKIRSTKLEDSAMYFCASSRTSGRTSYEQYFGPGTRLTVT.

This chain joins TRBV28 and TRBJ2-7; TRBD2 matches at 9 bases. The V segment lost 5 bases and the J segment 7 bases; nucleotides outside the gene matches: 15. CDR3 length equals 16 residues. CDR1 and CDR2 (germline): MDHEN, SYDVKM. The CDR3 sequence: CASSRGTAGGLDEQYF. The CDR3 nucleotides are TGTGCCAGCAGTCGGGGTACAGCGGGAGGCCTGGATGAGCAGTACTTC.